This T cell receptor beta chain was sequenced during a study of blood T cell repertoires in COVID-19. CDR1 is MDHEN, CDR2 SYDVKM, per germline. This CDR3 has 16 amino acids. Trimming took off 3 bases at V and 4 bases at J, with 17 bases between the two ends. In the original workflow: Estimation of nucleated cell counts relied on the amplification of reference gene primers. Sequencing used immunoSEQ multiplex PCR; TCRdb keeps in-frame clones, though not all of them. The DNA was the basis for D and trimming; V, J and clone size are from that table. In the table there are approximately 190,000 clones, roughly 80% of which are singletons.

Specimen: peripheral blood. The sequence was collected from a woman aged 40 to 50 with acute or convalescent COVID-19. The chain joins TRBV28 to TRBJ2-3; D may be TRBD2 (7 bases). CDR3 residues: CASSFGGAGEADTQYF. CDR3 DNA: TGTGCCAGCAGTTTTGGGGGGGCAGGGGAGGCAGATACGCAGTATTTT.